This T cell receptor (beta chain) is drawn from a study of shared clonotypes between healthy human individuals. Notes on this clone: The target antigen is unknown.

Method: immunoSEQ multiplex PCR; TCRdb's copy keeps in-frame clones and lacks some. In the table there are more than 900,000 clones, around 78% of which are singletons. Study-level points and caveats: Memory subsets generally showed smaller estimated richness than naive subsets did. Naive CD4 clonotype sharing across several donors was roughly 5%.

The sample comprised memory CD4+ T cells from PBMCs. Subset denoted: CD45RA-negative fraction. The clonotype comes from a man aged 18-30 years in good health. Some clones in this sample may be carry-over from other donors' samples.

CDR3 sequence: CASSWDKGGDSAGELFF. CDR3 in DNA: TGTGCCAGCAGCTGGGACAAGGGAGGGGATTCCGCCGGGGAGCTGTTTTTT. V is TRBV5-5 and J is TRBJ2-2; tentatively, D is TRBD2 (7 bases). Germline assignment: CDR1 SGHKS and CDR2 YYEKEE (reference sequence). The CDR3 contains 17 residues. V gave up 3 bases and J gave up 6 bases, with 21 bases separating them.